This entry features one T cell receptor (beta chain) sequence. Antigen specificity is unknown. Germline V lookup: CDR1 SGHDN, CDR2 FVKESK. There are 16 residues in the CDR3. Trimming took 0 bases from V and 9 from J, leaving 18 bases between them. These data come from a study of T cell repertoires in cytomegalovirus infection. Each CDR3 protein is one row after TCRdb ran MiXCR on the reads. Among 400,000 or so distinct CDR3 sequences listed, about a sixth were seen once. Overall study results and limits: HLA-C-restricted, CMV-specific TCR beta clonotypes were dominant ex vivo.

The source material was PBMCs. J is TRBJ2-1 and V is TRBV14; possible D gene TRBD1, 5 bases. The receptor's source is a human donor in good health (CMV status not recorded). Some clones in this sample may be carry-over from other donors' samples. The CDR3 DNA sequence: TGTGCCAGCAGCCAAGAGGTGGGGCAGGTGTCTGGTGAGCAGTTCTTC. Encoded protein: CASSQEVGQVSGEQFF.